This T cell receptor beta chain was identified during a study of blood T cell repertoires in COVID-19 (dated by TCRdb to 2018 to 2020). With regard to the full study: Samples covering the acute and convalescent phases of COVID-19 were provided by collaborators in the United States, Italy and Spain. The material from the prospective study consisted of cDNA or gDNA derived from T cells, B-cell-depleted T cells, or PBMCs. The dataset comprised deeply sampled blood TCRbeta repertoires from subjects exposed to, actively infected with, or recovered from COVID-19. A freely available public database, intended as a resource for researchers studying the immune response to SARS-CoV-2, is where the repertoires were released. The samples were drawn from two sources: the first 160 participants of the ongoing ImmuneRACE study, and 1,000 to 1,500 subjects contributed by 6 global collaborators. Sample metadata almost always included a de-identified subject ID, COVID-19 status, age in years and sex. Where HLA class I and class II types were available, the types were taken from metadata supplied by the sample provider, not from assay-based typing.

TCRbeta CDR3 regions were amplified from genomic DNA by means of the immunoSEQ Assay, a bias-controlled multiplex PCR. The study's own analysis went as follows. Within the assay, amplification of reference gene primers was used to estimate how many nucleated cells each sample contained. To quantify the absolute abundance of each unique TCRbeta CDR3 rearrangement, sequence reads were collapsed and filtered. For each sample, productive Simpson clonality was calculated as the square root of Simpson's diversity index across productive rearrangements. TCRdb stores this immuneACCESS table with in-frame sequences only. Part of the clones is absent; in the studies checked, under half of the shortfall reflects unresolved V genes, and no reason is known for the rest. Clone size and the V and J calls come from that table; the DNA yielded D and trimming. This sample gives almost 85,000 clones in total; over 70% of them show up just once. The ten largest clonotypes hold around two fifths of the sample.

Collaborating institutions collected whole blood in K2EDTA tubes following their own protocols. Collaborator samples were shipped for TCRbeta analysis as frozen whole blood, isolated PBMCs, or DNA extracted from either sample type. The count of this clone is one. What this receptor recognizes is not known. No base qualities exist here, and no much larger clone lies one base off it. The CDR3 holds 14 amino acids from the cysteine to the phenylalanine. Solely the CDR3 DNA is kept, with 42 bases framed from the first base. CDR1 SGHTA and CDR2 FQGNSA are derived from the germline V gene. Trimming at the junction amounts to 3 bases on V and 3 bases on J, and the germline ends lie 9 bases apart. Overall study results and their limits: Clinical and demographic metadata were provided uncurated, with the amount varying by source and participant.

The V and J segments used are TRBV7-2 and TRBJ1-3, and possibly TRBD1, on 5 matching bases. The clonotype was recovered from an elderly man with active or convalescent COVID-19. The specimen was peripheral blood. The nucleotide sequence reads as follows: TGTGCCAGCAGCTTGGGGCAGAGTGGAAACACCATATATTTT. Its protein reads: CASSLGQSGNTIYF.